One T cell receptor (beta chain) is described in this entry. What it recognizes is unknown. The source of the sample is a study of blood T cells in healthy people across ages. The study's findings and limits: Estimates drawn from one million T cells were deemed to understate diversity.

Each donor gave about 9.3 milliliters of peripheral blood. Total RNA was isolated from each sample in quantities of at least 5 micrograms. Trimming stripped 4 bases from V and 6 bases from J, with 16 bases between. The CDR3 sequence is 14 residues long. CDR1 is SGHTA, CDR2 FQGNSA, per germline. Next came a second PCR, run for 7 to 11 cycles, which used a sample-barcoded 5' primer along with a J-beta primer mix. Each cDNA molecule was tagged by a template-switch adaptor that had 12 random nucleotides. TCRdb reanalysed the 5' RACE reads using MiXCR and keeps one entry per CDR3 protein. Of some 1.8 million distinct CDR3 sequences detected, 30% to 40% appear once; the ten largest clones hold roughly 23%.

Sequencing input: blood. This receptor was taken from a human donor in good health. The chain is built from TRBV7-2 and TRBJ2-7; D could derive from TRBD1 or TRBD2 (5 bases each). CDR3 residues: CTSSSGPAAGEQYF. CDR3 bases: TGTACCAGCAGCTCAGGGCCCGCGGCGGGCGAGCAGTACTTC.